This T cell receptor beta chain was retrieved from a study of T cell responses to AZD1222 COVID-19 vaccine. This clone appeared a single time. V dropped 4 bases and J dropped 4 bases, with 7 bases sitting between them. CDR3 length equals 13 residues. From germline, CDR1 is KGHDR and CDR2 SFDVKD. The method was immunoSEQ multiplex PCR; TCRdb's version includes in-frame clones alone and lacks a portion of them. The sample contains approximately 70,000 clones, roughly 85% of which appear only once. The chain couples TRBV24-1 to TRBJ2-1; D is unclear. The sample in question was peripheral blood, obtained on day 0 of AZD1222 vaccination. This sequence originates from an adult in good health. CDR3 sequence reads: CATSDPLYNEQFF. In nucleotides, the CDR3 is TGTGCCACCAGTGACCCCTTATACAATGAGCAGTTCTTC.